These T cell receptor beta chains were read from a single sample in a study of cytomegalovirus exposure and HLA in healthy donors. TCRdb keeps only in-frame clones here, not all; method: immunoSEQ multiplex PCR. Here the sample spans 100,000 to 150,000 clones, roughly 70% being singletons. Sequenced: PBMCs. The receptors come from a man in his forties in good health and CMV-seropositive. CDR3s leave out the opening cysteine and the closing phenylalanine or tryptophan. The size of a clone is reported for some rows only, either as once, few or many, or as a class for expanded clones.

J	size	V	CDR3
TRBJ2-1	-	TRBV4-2	ASSRSGTSGYSYNEQF
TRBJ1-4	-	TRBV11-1	ASTLDRGDEKLF
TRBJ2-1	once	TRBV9	ASSRFGLAASDEQF
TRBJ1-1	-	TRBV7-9	SSSLDRGSEAF
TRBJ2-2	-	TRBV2	ASRGKRDRGNTGELF
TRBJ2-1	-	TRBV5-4	ASSLVAGGFNEQF
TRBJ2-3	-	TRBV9	ASSVAGTALSVTDTQY
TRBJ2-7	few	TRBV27	ASSLGDRGYEQY
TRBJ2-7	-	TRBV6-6	ASSTPLAGVGYEQY
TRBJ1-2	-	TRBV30	AWSSFEGVANYGYT
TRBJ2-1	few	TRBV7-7	ASSLSAGGPNEQF
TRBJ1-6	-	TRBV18	ASSPPGENSPLH
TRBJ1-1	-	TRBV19	ASSISRGGSGLAEAF
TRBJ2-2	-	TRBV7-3	ASSLRPTGPGELF
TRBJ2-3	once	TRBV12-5	ASGLRDRVEDTQY
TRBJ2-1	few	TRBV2	ASSPDRASYNEQF
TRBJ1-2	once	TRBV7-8	ASSSLTEDYGYT
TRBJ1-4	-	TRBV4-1	ATSTTGNEKLF
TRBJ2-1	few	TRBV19	ASSDTYNEQF
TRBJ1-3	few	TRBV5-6	ASYYRAGGFSGNTIY
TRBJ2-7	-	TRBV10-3	AINNRGRPYEQY
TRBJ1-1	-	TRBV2	ASSAGAMTEAF
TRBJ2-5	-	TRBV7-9	ASSSRDTDVGETQY
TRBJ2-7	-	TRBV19	ASAGTSGRPSEQY
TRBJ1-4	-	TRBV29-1	SVVGQNEKLF